This T cell receptor (beta chain) derives from a study of cytomegalovirus exposure and HLA in healthy donors (dated by TCRdb to 2017 to 2019). Some background on the complete study: According to a later analysis, the approximately 130 validation repertoires were produced on the same platform as the 666 repertoires of the first cohort. The aim of the study was to test whether cataloging public T cell receptors could identify signatures of past pathogen exposure. In addition to the first cohort of about 650 subjects, a separate validation cohort of under 150 different subjects was used. The study combined high-throughput TCR immunosequencing, statistical association of individual TCRs with disease status, and machine learning to predict cytomegalovirus infection status.

Preparation of the library involved the immunoSEQ multiplex PCR assay. As for how the authors treated the data: To diagnose cytomegalovirus status from the catalog of TCR beta chain sequences, a statistical classification framework was built. This is the immuneACCESS table as TCRdb keeps it, with only in-frame sequences that have V and J called. A part of the clones is gone; compared with another copy, unresolved V genes explain less than half, and the rest is unexplained. V and J calls and clone size are those listed in that table; D and trimming were worked out from the DNA. The sample table contains 120,000 or so clones; only one count was recorded for around 90% of them. The top ten clonotypes cover 1.5% to 2% of the sample. As for this clone: Its antigen target is currently unknown. Base qualities are not at hand, and no much larger clone is one base apart.

Based on the germline V gene (reference sequence), the CDR1 and CDR2 sequences are SGHNT and YYREEE. The CDR3 spans 15 residues, from the cysteine through the phenylalanine. The DNA shown is the 45-base CDR3, in frame from base 1. V is clipped by 4 bases and J by 2 bases, and the sequence between their germline boundaries is 14 bases long. Separate from the approximately 670-subject first cohort, the validation cohort of 90 to 150 subjects was the group to which the donors belonged. The research as a whole found: In both the original and validation cohorts, the classifier was reported to diagnose cytomegalovirus status with high specificity and sensitivity. It was suggested by the authors that the approach could potentially be generalized to other disease states and immunological phenotypes. While some public TCRs were present in many individuals, most TCR sequences turned up only very rarely across donors. In vitro tests confirmed that a few of the cytomegalovirus-associated TCR beta chains recognize cytomegalovirus antigens. Subsequent analysis determined that TCRs grouped into clusters in the first cohort also showed a tendency toward co-occurrence across the roughly 130 validation repertoires, and approximately 93% of cluster scores exceeded 0. The study gave a list of more than 150 TCR beta chains associated with cytomegalovirus. A later analysis lacked HLA typing for the validation cohort, so it scored co-occurrence in that cohort across all 110 or so repertoires.

The specimen was PBMCs. This TCR derives from a woman between 18 and 29 years old in good health and CMV-seronegative. The chain employs TRBV5-4 and TRBJ2-3, with no reliable assignment of the D segment. The DNA is as follows: TGTGCCAGCAGCCCTGATTTTGTGGCCACAGATACGCAGTATTTT. Its protein is CASSPDFVATDTQYF.